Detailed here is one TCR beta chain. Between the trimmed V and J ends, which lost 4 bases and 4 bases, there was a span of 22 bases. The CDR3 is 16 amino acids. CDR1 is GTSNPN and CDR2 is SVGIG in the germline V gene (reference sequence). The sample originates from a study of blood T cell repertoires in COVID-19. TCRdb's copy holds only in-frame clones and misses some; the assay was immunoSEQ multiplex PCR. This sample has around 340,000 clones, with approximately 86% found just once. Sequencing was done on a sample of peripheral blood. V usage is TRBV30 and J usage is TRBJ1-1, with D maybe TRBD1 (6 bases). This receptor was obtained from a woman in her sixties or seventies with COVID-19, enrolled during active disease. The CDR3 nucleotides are TGTGCCTGGATTAACCCCAGGGGCAGGGGTGGCACTGAAGCTTTCTTT. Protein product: CAWINPRGRGGTEAFF. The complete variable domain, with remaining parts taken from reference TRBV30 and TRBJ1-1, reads SQTIHQWPATLVQPVGSPLSLECTVEGTSNPNLYWYRQAAGRGLQLLFYSVGIGQISSEVPQNLSASRPQDRQFILSSKKLLLSDSGFYLCAWINPRGRGGTEAFFGQGTRLTVV.